This T cell receptor (beta chain) was captured by sequencing in a study of T-cell reconstitution after alpha-beta-depleted transplantation in children. Study observations and caveats: Where some patients showed high TCRbeta diversity at day 60, it came from recipient T cells and thymic progenitors that had survived. A year post-transplant, T-cell counts and diversity derived mostly from newly produced T cells. Where alpha-beta T cells came from about two months after transplant was reportedly several hundred expanded graft clones.

V dropped 4 bases and J dropped 2; count of bases not matched to a gene: 1. This CDR3 region has 14 residues. This clonotype has a count of ten or more. What it binds is unknown. Unique molecular identifiers were incorporated when the TCRbeta library was constructed. Each CDR3 protein is one row after TCRdb ran MiXCR on the PCR reads. The sample yields hundreds of thousands of distinct CDR3 sequences, 16% seen once. The material was PBMCs, mostly from graft donor cells, obtained 360 days after TCRalphabeta/CD19-depleted stem cell transplant. The genes are TRBV12-3 or TRBV12-4 and TRBJ1-5, with 8 bases matching TRBD1. This sequence was found in a male patient aged 2 to 10 who had a stem cell transplant for acute lymphoblastic leukemia, so the T cells may come from the graft donor. CDR3 bases: TGTGCCAGCAGTTCGACAGGGGGCAATCAGCCCCAGCATTTT. It is translated as CASSSTGGNQPQHF.